The 13 T cell receptor beta chains reported below all come from one sample, sequenced in a study of cytomegalovirus exposure and HLA in healthy donors. PCR involved 60 Vbeta and 13 Jbeta primers. Libraries were prepared by immunoSEQ multiplex PCR; TCRdb keeps only in-frame clonotypes and omits some of them. Altogether roughly 100,000 clones are present, approximately 66% being singletons, with the ten largest covering about a tenth. Sequencing was done on a sample of PBMCs. These TCRs come from a man aged 35 to 55 in good health and CMV-seropositive.

The CDR3 loop reads CASSVGSSYNEQFF. DNA for the CDR3: TGTGCCAGCAGCGTAGGGAGCTCCTACAATGAGCAGTTCTTC. The chain combines TRBV9 with TRBJ2-1; D remains ambiguous. The CDR3 is made up of 14 amino acids. Germline lookup yields CDR1 SGDLS and CDR2 YYNGEE. Trimming removed 0 bases from V and 0 bases from J, with 4 bases in between.

The chain joins TRBV28 to TRBJ2-3, with D possibly TRBD1 on 7 matching bases. Germline CDR1 reads MDHEN; CDR2 reads SYDVKM. V lost 2 bases and J lost 0, with 21 bases in between. The CDR3 runs 19 residues. The DNA of the CDR3 is TGTGCCAGCAGTTTACAGGGGGAACTGCTAGCGTTTAGCACAGATACGCAGTATTTT. Protein sequence: CASSLQGELLAFSTDTQYF.

V and J are TRBV6-4 and TRBJ2-2; TRBD2 matches at 10 bases. The CDR3 sequence is 15 residues long. CDR1 and CDR2 (germline): MRHNA, SNTAGT. V shed 5 bases and J 6 bases; nucleotides not matched to a gene: 6. The CDR3 nucleotides read TGTGCCAGCAGTATGGGACTAGCGAGCGCCGGGGAGCTGTTTTTT. It translates to CASSMGLASAGELFF.

The rearrangement uses TRBV21-1 and TRBJ2-1; TRBD2, the table's D call, was not compared with the DNA. TRBV21-1 is a recognized pseudogene. The CDR3 totals 15 residues. The CDR3: CASSKGRRRYNEQFF. CDR3 in DNA: TGTGCCAGCAGCAAAGGACGGCGGAGGTACAATGAGCAGTTCTTC.

The chain carries TRBV7-9 and TRBJ2-1; tentative D call: TRBD1 (6 bases). The V end was cut by 8 bases, the J end by 0 bases, with 17 bases between. The CDR3 is 16 amino acids. The germline gives CDR1 SEHNR, CDR2 FQNEAQ (reference sequence). DNA of the CDR3: TGTGCCAGCCACACCCCCGGGACAATCTCCTACAATGAGCAGTTCTTC. Translated, it gives CASHTPGTISYNEQFF.

The V call is TRBV14, the J call TRBJ2-1; TRBD1 agrees at 9 bases. In germline, CDR1 is SGHDN, CDR2 FVKESK. The V segment lost 1 base and the J segment 4 bases; nucleotides outside the gene matches: 5. This CDR3 region has 16 residues. CDR3 nucleotides: TGTGCCAGCAGCCAAGTACAGGACAGGGGTTACAATGAGCAGTTCTTC. It is translated as CASSQVQDRGYNEQFF.

The CDR3 bases are TGTGCCTGGAGTGCCACTGGAAACACCATATATTTT. Translation: CAWSATGNTIYF. The chain combines TRBV30 with TRBJ1-3; D not resolved. Germline V gives CDR1 GTSNPN, CDR2 SVGIG (reference sequence). Trimming pared 1 base from V and 2 bases from J, leaving 3 bases between. The CDR3 runs to 12 residues.

The chain employs TRBV15 and TRBJ2-7; D gene unclear. CDR1 is LNHNV and CDR2 is YYDKDF in the germline V gene (reference sequence). Trimming pared 1 base from V and 5 bases from J, leaving 9 bases between. The CDR3 contains 13 residues. CDR3: CATSRGASNEQYF. The CDR3 bases are TGTGCCACCAGCAGAGGGGCGTCGAACGAGCAGTACTTC. The full variable domain, its missing parts supplied by reference TRBV15 and TRBJ2-7, is DAMVIQNPRYQVTQFGKPVTLSCSQTLNHNVMYWYQQKSSQAPKLLFHYYDKDFNNEADTPDNFQSRRPNTSFCFLDIRSPGLGDTAMYLCATSRGASNEQYFGPGTRLTVT.

This clone has only a few counts. The chain uses TRBV15 and TRBJ2-3; TRBD1 aligns across 7 bases. The trim removed 2 bases at V and 5 bases at J, leaving 10 bases unmatched. The germline gives CDR1 LNHNV, CDR2 YYDKDF (reference sequence). The CDR3 runs to 16 residues. The CDR3 is CATSRPGDSARDTQYF. CDR3 nucleotide sequence: TGTGCCACCAGCAGACCAGGGGACAGCGCCAGAGATACGCAGTATTTT.

V is TRBV25-1 and J is TRBJ2-3; 8 bases map to TRBD2. The CDR3 sequence is 12 residues long. V shed 7 bases and J 6 bases; nucleotides not matched to a gene: 3. Per the germline V gene, CDR1 is MGHDK and CDR2 is SYGVNS. The CDR3 DNA reads TGTGCCAGCATAGCGGGGAGGGATACGCAGTATTTT. Amino acid sequence: CASIAGRDTQYF. Combining the CDR3 with reference TRBV25-1 and TRBJ2-3 gives the whole variable domain EADIYQTPRYLVIGTGKKITLECSQTMGHDKMYWYQQDPGMELHLIHYSYGVNSTEKGDLSSESTVSRIRTEHFPLTLESARPSHTSQYLCASIAGRDTQYFGPGTRLTVL.

This clone was recorded once. V usage is TRBV27 and J usage is TRBJ2-7, with 9 bases identical to TRBD1. CDR3 length equals 14 residues. Germline V lookup: CDR1 MNHEY, CDR2 SMNVEV (reference sequence). The V segment lost 6 bases and the J segment 2 bases; nucleotides outside the gene matches: 5. The CDR3 DNA reads TGTGCCAGCAGGCAAAGGGACAGGGCCTACGAGCAGTACTTC. Amino acids: CASRQRDRAYEQYF.

The V call is TRBV7-9, the J call TRBJ2-7, with D perhaps matching TRBD2 (5 bases). V gave up 6 bases and J gave up 5 bases, with 14 bases separating them. CDR1 is SEHNR, CDR2 FQNEAQ, per germline (reference sequence). The CDR3 sequence is 13 residues long. CDR3 amino acids: CASRPGSANEQYF. CDR3 nucleotides: TGTGCCAGCAGGCCAGGTAGCGCTAACGAGCAGTACTTC.

The gene calls are TRBV14 and TRBJ1-1; the D is unclear. With 0 bases removed from V and 5 bases from J, the gap between germline ends came to 13 bases. Germline V gives CDR1 SGHDN, CDR2 FVKESK. The CDR3 loop spans 15 amino acids. In nucleotides, the CDR3 is TGTGCCAGCAGCCAAGAGCTAGGGAGGGATACTGAAGCTTTCTTT. Its protein is CASSQELGRDTEAFF.